This T cell receptor (beta chain) is from a study of T-cell reconstitution after alpha-beta-depleted transplantation in children. For TCRbeta, the library was prepared with unique molecular identifiers. TCRdb passed the PCR reads through MiXCR, listing each CDR3 protein once. Found here are fewer than 350,000 distinct CDR3 sequences, around 7.1% of them singletons; the top ten hold 9.1%. This clonotype was observed at least ten times. Antigen: not known. Whole-study findings and limits: Alpha-beta T cells about two months after transplant reportedly derived from several hundred expanded graft clones. A year had passed since transplant, and T-cell counts and diversity by then came mostly from newly produced T cells.

This material consisted of peripheral blood, taken 360 days after TCRalphabeta/CD19-depleted stem cell transplant. This TCR was sampled from a female patient aged 2-10 years who had a stem cell transplant for Fanconi anemia, so the T cells may come from the graft donor.

The CDR3 sequence: CSVGGGYEQYF. The CDR3 coding sequence is TGCAGCGTTGGGGGCGGCTACGAGCAGTACTTC. This rearrangement joins TRBV29-1 to TRBJ2-7, with D maybe TRBD1 (5 bases). The V and J ends lost 4 bases and 3 bases respectively, with 7 bases between them. The CDR3 extends over 11 amino acids. Looked up from germline, CDR1 is SQVTM and CDR2 is ANQGSEA.